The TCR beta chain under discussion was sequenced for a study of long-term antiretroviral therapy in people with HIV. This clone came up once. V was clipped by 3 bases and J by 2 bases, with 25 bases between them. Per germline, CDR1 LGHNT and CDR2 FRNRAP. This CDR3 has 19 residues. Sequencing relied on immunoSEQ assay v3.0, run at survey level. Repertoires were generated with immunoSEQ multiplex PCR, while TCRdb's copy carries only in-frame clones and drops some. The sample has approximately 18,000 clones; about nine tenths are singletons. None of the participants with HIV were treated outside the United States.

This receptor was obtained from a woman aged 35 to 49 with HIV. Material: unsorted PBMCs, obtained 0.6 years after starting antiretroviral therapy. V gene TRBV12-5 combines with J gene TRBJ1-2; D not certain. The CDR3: CASGFPGLRFRIGNYGYTF. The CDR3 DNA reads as TGTGCTAGTGGTTTTCCAGGATTAAGATTTAGGATTGGGAACTATGGCTACACCTTC.